This TCR beta chain was captured by sequencing in a study of graft-versus-host responses after intestinal transplantation. Study-wide results and limits: Recipient bone marrow held GvH clones, some seen earlier in ileum or blood.

The germline V gene encodes CDR1 SGHNT and CDR2 YYREEE (reference sequence). The CDR3 runs 16 residues. Losses at the gene ends were 1 base for V and 1 base for J; bases not matched to a gene: 8. About this clone: Its cognate antigen is unknown.

The data were produced by immunoSEQ multiplex PCR, yet TCRdb's version contains in-frame clones alone and is incomplete. The sample shows approximately 89,000 clones, approximately 90% of them seen only once. The TCR sequence derives from a human donor who received an intestinal transplant. The specimen comprised unstimulated CD4+ T cells sorted from spleen or lymph node cells, sampled before intestinal transplant. The chain recombines TRBV5-4 with TRBJ2-7; TRBD1 agrees at 7 bases. The CDR3 here is CASSLSAGGASYEQYF. CDR3 nucleotide sequence: TGTGCCAGCAGCTTGTCGGCAGGGGGTGCGTCCTACGAGCAGTACTTC.